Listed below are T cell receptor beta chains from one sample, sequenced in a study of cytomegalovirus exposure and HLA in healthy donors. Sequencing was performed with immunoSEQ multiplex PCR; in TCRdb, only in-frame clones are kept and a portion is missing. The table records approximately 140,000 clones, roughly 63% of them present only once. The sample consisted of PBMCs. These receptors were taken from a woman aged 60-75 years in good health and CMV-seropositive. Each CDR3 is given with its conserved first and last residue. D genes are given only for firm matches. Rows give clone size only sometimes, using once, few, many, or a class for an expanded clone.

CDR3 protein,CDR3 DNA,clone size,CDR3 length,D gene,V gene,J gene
CASSLNSYLNTEAFF,TGTGCCAGCAGCTTAAACAGCTACTTGAACACTGAAGCTTTCTTT,once,15,.,TRBV7-2,TRBJ1-1
CASRATGDEQYF,TGTGCCAGCAGGGCTACAGGGGATGAGCAGTACTTC,.,12,TRBD1,TRBV6-1,TRBJ2-7
CASSPPLELSNTEAFF,TGTGCCAGCTCACCCCCCCTTGAGTTATCGAACACTGAAGCTTTCTTT,few,16,.,TRBV18,TRBJ1-1
CASSLAGVSYEQYF,TGTGCCAGCAGTTTAGCGGGAGTCTCCTACGAGCAGTACTTC,.,14,TRBD2,TRBV28,TRBJ2-7
CASSGQGVTTEAFF,TGTGCCAGCAGTGGACAGGGGGTGACCACTGAAGCTTTCTTT,few,14,TRBD1,TRBV2,TRBJ1-1
CASSASGGGTDTQYF,TGTGCCAGCAGCGCTAGCGGGGGAGGGACAGATACGCAGTATTTT,.,15,TRBD2,TRBV9,TRBJ2-3
CASSRDSQETQYF,TGCGCCAGCAGCCGGGACAGCCAAGAGACCCAGTACTTC,.,13,TRBD1,TRBV5-1,TRBJ2-5
CASSTGTGISYEQYF,TGTGCCAGCAGTACCGGGACAGGGATATCCTACGAGCAGTACTTC,.,15,TRBD1,TRBV28,TRBJ2-7
CASSQTLSGSSTYEQYF,TGTGCCAGCAGCCAAACACTTAGCGGGAGTAGCACCTACGAGCAGTACTTC,once,17,TRBD2,TRBV4-2,TRBJ2-7
CASSFPRGEQFF,TGTGCCAGCAGCTTCCCCAGGGGAGAGCAGTTCTTC,.,12,.,TRBV7-3,TRBJ2-1
CASSEGGFGRDEQYF,TGTGCCAGCAGTGAAGGGGGGTTCGGCCGGGACGAGCAGTACTTC,.,15,.,TRBV25-1,TRBJ2-7
CASSLPPDRLHNEQFF,TGTGCCAGCAGCTTACCTCCCGACAGATTGCACAATGAGCAGTTCTTC,.,16,.,TRBV7-9,TRBJ2-1
CARSLEKSPHNEQFF,TGTGCCAGAAGCCTCGAGAAGAGTCCCCACAATGAGCAGTTCTTC,.,15,.,TRBV7-5,TRBJ2-1
CASSLRGGNTIYF,TGTGCCAGCAGCTTACGGGGGGGCAACACCATATATTTT,.,13,.,TRBV11-2,TRBJ1-3
CASSWTGGISEQYF,TGCGCCAGCAGCTGGACAGGGGGCATAAGTGAGCAGTACTTC,.,14,TRBD1,TRBV5-1,TRBJ2-7
CASSLPRNNEQFF,TGTGCCAGCAGCTTACCCAGGAACAATGAGCAGTTCTTC,.,13,.,TRBV11-3,TRBJ2-1
CASRKNHRVGTEAFF,TGTGCCAGCAGAAAGAACCACAGGGTAGGCACTGAAGCTTTCTTT,few,15,.,TRBV11-2,TRBJ1-1
CATSLSGQETNYGYTF,TGTGCCACCAGCCTTAGCGGGCAGGAAACTAACTATGGCTACACCTTC,.,16,.,TRBV15,TRBJ1-2
CASSSGSGANVLTF,TGTGCCAGCAGTTCAGGATCAGGGGCCAACGTCCTGACTTTC,.,14,.,TRBV6-5,TRBJ2-6
CAISEWQGNTEAFF,TGTGCCATCAGTGAGTGGCAGGGGAACACTGAAGCTTTCTTT,.,14,.,TRBV10-3,TRBJ1-1
CASSASRGAGTDTQYF,TGCGCCAGCAGTGCATCCCGTGGGGCCGGCACAGATACGCAGTATTTT,.,16,.,TRBV10-1,TRBJ2-3
CASSVLAGFYEQYF,TGTGCCAGCAGTGTCCTAGCGGGATTCTACGAGCAGTACTTC,few,14,TRBD2,TRBV28,TRBJ2-7
CASSRRGTGSYNEQFF,TGTGCCAGTAGCCGGAGGGGGACAGGCTCCTACAATGAGCAGTTCTTC,few,16,TRBD1,TRBV19,TRBJ2-1
CASKGTTLYGYTF,TGTGCCAGCAAAGGCACTACCCTCTATGGCTACACCTTC,few,13,.,TRBV6-1,TRBJ1-2
CASSSGTGELFF,TGTGCCAGCAGTTCAGGCACCGGGGAGCTGTTTTTT,.,12,.,TRBV6-6,TRBJ2-2
CASTSEAGNTIYF,TGTGCCAGCACGAGCGAGGCTGGAAACACCATATATTTT,.,13,.,TRBV2,TRBJ1-3
CASSSTGRDTEAFF,TGTGCCAGCAGCTCGACTGGGAGGGACACTGAAGCTTTCTTT,.,14,.,TRBV7-3,TRBJ1-1
CASSPGGGRDTQYF,TGCGCCAGCAGCCCGGGCGGGGGTAGAGATACGCAGTATTTT,.,14,TRBD2,TRBV4-3,TRBJ2-3
CASSLRLAGLGRYEQYF,TGTGCCAGCAGCTTAAGACTAGCGGGATTAGGACGCTACGAGCAGTACTTC,.,17,TRBD2,TRBV5-6,TRBJ2-7